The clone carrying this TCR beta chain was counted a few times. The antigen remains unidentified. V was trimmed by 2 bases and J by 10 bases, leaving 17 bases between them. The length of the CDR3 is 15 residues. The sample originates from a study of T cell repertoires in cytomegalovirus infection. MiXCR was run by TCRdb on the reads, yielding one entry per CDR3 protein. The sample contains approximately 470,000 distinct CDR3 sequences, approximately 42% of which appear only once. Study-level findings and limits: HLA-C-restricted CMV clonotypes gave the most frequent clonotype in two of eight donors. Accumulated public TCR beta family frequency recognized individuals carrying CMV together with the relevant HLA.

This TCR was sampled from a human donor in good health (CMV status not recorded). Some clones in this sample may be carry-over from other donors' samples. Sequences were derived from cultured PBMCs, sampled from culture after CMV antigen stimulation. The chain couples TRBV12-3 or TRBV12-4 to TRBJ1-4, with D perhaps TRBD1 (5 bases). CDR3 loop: CASSLRGDPPGKLFF. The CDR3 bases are TGTGCCAGCAGTTTACGGGGCGATCCTCCAGGAAAACTGTTTTTT.